Listed below are T cell receptor beta chains from one sample, sequenced in a study of T cell changes during pregnancy in multiple sclerosis. Only in-frame clones appear in the TCRdb table, and some are missing; sequencing was by immunoSEQ multiplex PCR. The sample lists 100,000 to 140,000 clones; about 90% were seen once. The sequences come from peripheral blood, collected in the third trimester of pregnancy. The receptors were sampled from a female donor in good health, enrolled as a control in a pregnancy study. Both conserved end residues are part of each CDR3. A D gene is named only where the DNA matches it firmly. Not all rows give a size; the values are once, few, many and, for expanded clones, a class.

j_call clone_size d_call cdr3_length v_call cdr3_aa cdr3_nt
TRBJ2-7 NA NA 16 TRBV15 CATSRGSRGFGYEQYF TGTGCCACCAGCAGAGGGTCGCGAGGGTTTGGCTACGAGCAGTACTTC
TRBJ1-6 NA NA 15 TRBV4-2 CASSQVGAGDSPLHF TGTGCCAGCAGCCAAGTAGGTGCAGGCGATTCACCCCTCCACTTT
TRBJ2-2 NA TRBD1 17 TRBV4-1 CASSPGWDRGSTGELFF TGCGCCAGCAGCCCGGGCTGGGACAGGGGATCCACCGGGGAGCTGTTTTTT
TRBJ1-3 NA TRBD1 16 TRBV7-9 CASSPSGQSSGNTIYF TGTGCCAGCAGCCCCTCGGGACAGAGCTCTGGAAACACCATATATTTT
TRBJ2-6 NA TRBD1 15 TRBV6-5 CASSTGVPGANVLTF TGTGCCAGCAGTACAGGGGTTCCTGGGGCCAACGTCCTGACTTTC
TRBJ1-2 NA NA 14 TRBV7-9 CASSYPSRFISYTF TGTGCCAGCAGCTACCCGTCCCGGTTTATTAGCTACACCTTC
TRBJ2-5 NA TRBD2 18 TRBV5-1 CASSSVFRTSGGEETQYF TGCGCCAGCAGCTCAGTATTTAGGACTAGCGGGGGGGAAGAGACCCAGTACTTC
TRBJ1-6 once TRBD1 17 TRBV11-3 CASSSRTYGTGDSPLHF TGTGCCAGCAGCTCGAGAACCTACGGGACAGGGGATTCACCCCTCCACTTT
TRBJ2-7 NA TRBD2 15 TRBV7-9 CASSLAGGGPNEQYF TGTGCCAGCAGCTTAGCTGGCGGGGGGCCCAACGAGCAGTACTTC
TRBJ1-5 NA TRBD1 14 TRBV10-3 CAISVDRGNQPQHF TGTGCCATCAGTGTTGACAGGGGCAATCAGCCCCAGCATTTT
TRBJ2-6 NA NA 18 TRBV7-3 CASSLQGGLFSGANVLTF TGTGCCAGCAGCTTGCAGGGTGGGTTGTTCTCTGGGGCCAACGTCCTGACTTTC
TRBJ2-1 once NA 13 TRBV11-3 CASSPESYNEQFF TGTGCCAGCAGCCCCGAGTCGTACAATGAGCAGTTCTTC
TRBJ1-2 NA TRBD1 14 TRBV6-6 CASNSGTGIYGYTF TGTGCCAGCAATTCCGGGACAGGGATTTATGGCTACACCTTC
TRBJ2-7 NA NA 12 TRBV14 CASTLRSYEQYF TGTGCCAGCACACTACGCTCCTACGAGCAGTACTTC
TRBJ2-1 NA TRBD2 15 TRBV4-2 CASSQGASGGHEQFF TGTGCCAGCAGCCAAGGGGCGAGCGGGGGGCATGAGCAGTTCTTC
TRBJ2-5 NA NA 14 TRBV4-3 CASSQGLTQETQYF TGCGCCAGCAGCCAAGGTTTGACTCAAGAGACCCAGTACTTC
TRBJ1-3 once TRBD1 13 TRBV6-5 CASTRQGGNTIYF TGTGCCAGCACCCGACAGGGGGGAAACACCATATATTTT
TRBJ2-7 NA TRBD2 19 TRBV7-2 CASSLAFSGGNSLSYEQYF TGTGCCAGCAGCTTAGCATTTAGCGGGGGAAACTCTCTATCCTACGAGCAGTACTTC
TRBJ2-1 NA TRBD2 17 TRBV7-3 CASSLTTLAGVYNEQFF TGTGCCAGCAGCTTAACTACACTAGCGGGGGTCTACAATGAGCAGTTCTTC
TRBJ1-1 NA NA 13 TRBV6-1 CASRFGENTEAFF TGTGCCAGCAGGTTCGGAGAGAACACTGAAGCTTTCTTT
TRBJ1-2 NA TRBD1 13 TRBV27 CASSAGTGSGYTF TGTGCCAGCAGTGCCGGGACAGGGTCTGGCTACACCTTC
TRBJ2-2 NA TRBD1 15 TRBV5-4 CASSFGTGSTGELFF TGTGCCAGCAGCTTTGGGACAGGGAGCACCGGGGAGCTGTTTTTT
TRBJ2-5 NA TRBD1 15 TRBV11-3 CASSPPGTGGETQYF TGTGCCAGCAGCCCCCCCGGGACAGGGGGAGAGACCCAGTACTTC
TRBJ2-4 NA NA 17 TRBV6-1 CASSGESRDGGKNIQYF TGTGCCAGCAGTGGAGAGTCCAGGGACGGGGGCAAAAACATTCAGTACTTC
TRBJ1-1 NA TRBD1 15 TRBV6-6 CASSYGTVQNTEAFF TGTGCCAGCAGTTACGGGACAGTCCAGAACACTGAAGCTTTCTTT
TRBJ2-1 NA NA 15 TRBV5-1 CASSVLESSYNEQFF TGCGCCAGCAGCGTCCTAGAGAGCTCCTACAATGAGCAGTTCTTC
TRBJ1-2 NA TRBD1 16 TRBV30 CAWSVRPGQGIFGYTF TGTGCCTGGAGTGTACGCCCGGGACAGGGGATCTTTGGCTACACCTTC
TRBJ2-5 NA NA 14 TRBV7-9 CASSFPAGQETQYF TGTGCCAGCAGCTTTCCGGCAGGCCAAGAGACCCAGTACTTC
TRBJ2-7 NA TRBD1 13 TRBV30 CAWSTGTGIEQYF TGTGCCTGGAGTACCGGGACAGGGATCGAGCAGTACTTC
TRBJ1-2 NA NA 14 TRBV11-3 CASSLEGSNYGYTF TGTGCCAGCAGCTTAGAGGGCAGCAACTATGGCTACACCTTC
TRBJ2-2 NA TRBD1 15 TRBV4-1 CASSYRQGNTGELFF TGCGCCAGCAGTTACAGACAGGGGAACACCGGGGAGCTGTTTTTT
TRBJ2-7 NA NA 15 TRBV14 CASSTRAAAPYEQYF TGTGCCAGCAGCACGCGAGCAGCGGCCCCCTACGAGCAGTACTTC
TRBJ2-5 NA TRBD2 18 TRBV7-9 CASSNSGTTKPKGETQYF TGTGCCAGCAGCAACTCCGGGACTACGAAACCCAAAGGGGAGACCCAGTACTTC
TRBJ1-2 NA NA 15 TRBV19 CASSIDPDSPTGVAF TGTGCCAGTAGTATAGATCCGGACAGCCCCACCGGGGTAGCCTTC
TRBJ2-7 NA NA 14 TRBV7-9 CASSLGRVIDEQYF TGTGCCAGCAGCTTAGGGAGGGTGATTGACGAGCAGTACTTC
TRBJ2-3 NA TRBD1 14 TRBV19 CASSPGQVTDTQYF TGTGCCAGTAGCCCTGGACAGGTCACAGATACGCAGTATTTT
TRBJ2-5 NA TRBD1 14 TRBV18 CASSRTGASETQYF TGTGCCAGCTCTCGAACAGGGGCCTCGGAGACCCAGTACTTC
TRBJ2-5 NA TRBD1 14 TRBV30 CAWSVSQGAETQYF TGTGCCTGGAGTGTCTCCCAGGGGGCAGAGACCCAGTACTTC
TRBJ2-2 NA TRBD1 16 TRBV18 CASSPPGQGFTGELFF TGTGCCAGCTCACCACCGGGACAGGGTTTCACCGGGGAGCTGTTTTTT
TRBJ1-1 NA NA 14 TRBV5-4 CASSFLTVGTEAFF TGTGCCAGCAGCTTTCTAACAGTAGGTACTGAAGCTTTCTTT
TRBJ1-2 NA NA 16 TRBV13 CASSLEGSDTHYGYTF TGTGCCAGCAGCCTCGAGGGCTCTGACACGCACTATGGCTACACCTTC